This is a list of T cell receptor beta chains from one sample in a study of blood T cell repertoires in COVID-19. The repertoire was sequenced with immunoSEQ multiplex PCR; TCRdb's copy has only in-frame clones and lacks some. The data hold about 190,000 clones, with around nine tenths observed a single time. The sample taken for sequencing was peripheral blood. Source of these receptors: a man under 40 with acute or convalescent COVID-19. The CDR3 runs from the conserved cysteine through the conserved F or W. The D gene is left open where the match is weak.

V gene	D gene	J gene	CDR3 DNA	CDR3 protein
TRBV2	TRBD1	TRBJ1-5	TGTGCCAGTCGGGACAGGGGTTTGGCGCCCCAGCATTTT	CASRDRGLAPQHF
TRBV18	TRBD2	TRBJ2-7	TGTGCCAGCTCGCCAGCCCTGACTAGCGGGAGCGGATACGAGCAGTACTTC	CASSPALTSGSGYEQYF
TRBV3-1/TRBV3-2	.	TRBJ1-2	TGTGCCAGCAGCCAAGAACAAGTCTATGGCTACACCTTC	CASSQEQVYGYTF
TRBV6-2/TRBV6-3	.	TRBJ2-5	TGTGCCAGCAGTTACCAGGGGTTTGAAGAGACCCAGTACTTC	CASSYQGFEETQYF
TRBV5-6	.	TRBJ1-2	TGTGCCAGCAGCTTGTCTGTCGGGCCGGGATACGGCTACACCTTC	CASSLSVGPGYGYTF
TRBV7-9	TRBD2	TRBJ2-1	TGTGCCAGCCGAGGACTAGCGGGGGGGTATTCACACAATGAGCAGTTCTTC	CASRGLAGGYSHNEQFF
TRBV4-1	.	TRBJ2-7	TGCGCCAGCAGCCAAGAGGGTGGACAATACGAGCAGTACTTC	CASSQEGGQYEQYF
TRBV5-1	TRBD1	TRBJ1-6	TGCGCCAGCAGCTTGTTTAACAGGGGGCAATCACCCCTCCACTTT	CASSLFNRGQSPLHF
TRBV21-1	.	TRBJ1-2	TGTGCCAGCAGCAAAGGGGCCTTTCCTTATGGCTACACCTTC	CASSKGAFPYGYTF
TRBV7-8	.	TRBJ2-3	TGTGCCAGCAGCTTAGACGGTCATTCTCTCACAGATACGCAGTATTTT	CASSLDGHSLTDTQYF
TRBV5-8	.	TRBJ1-6	TGTGCCAGCAGCAAGGAGCGGAATTCACCCCTCCACTTT	CASSKERNSPLHF